These 27 T cell receptor beta chains came from one sample sequenced in a study of T cell responses to AZD1222 COVID-19 vaccine. Some clones are missing from TCRdb's copy, which holds only in-frame ones; the method was immunoSEQ multiplex PCR. The profile covers 140,000 to 150,000 clones, with approximately 93% appearing a single time and 9% to 15% taken by the ten largest. The sample consisted of peripheral blood, taken after recovery from COVID-19. The receptors here all came from an adult who had recovered from COVID-19.

This rearrangement joins TRBV5-6 to TRBJ2-1; 10 positions match TRBD2. V was clipped by 4 bases and J by 6 bases; unmatched bases: 10. Germline V gene lookup returns CDR1 SGHDT and CDR2 YYEEEE. This CDR3 comprises 16 residues. The CDR3 DNA reads as TGTGCCAGCAGCGCAATAGCGGGAGGCAAAATCAATGAGCAGTTCTTC. Residues: CASSAIAGGKINEQFF.

This rearrangement joins TRBV19 to TRBJ2-3; 7 nucleotides agree with TRBD2. CDR1 is LNHDA and CDR2 is SQIVND in the germline V gene (reference sequence). This CDR3 is built from 16 residues. The trim removed 5 bases at V and 3 bases at J, leaving 11 bases unmatched. CDR3 in amino acids: CASSFFSGRGTDTQYF. CDR3 nucleotides: TGTGCCAGTAGTTTCTTTAGCGGGCGTGGGACAGATACGCAGTATTTT.

A single count supports this clone. The rearrangement links TRBV5-1 to TRBJ2-4, with 7 bases identical to TRBD2. Germline-derived CDR1 and CDR2 are SGHRS and YFSETQ. CDR3 length equals 18 residues. V shed 0 bases, J shed 8 bases, and the junction held 17 bases outside the gene matches. Written as DNA, the CDR3 is TGCGCCAGCAGCTTGGGGACTGGACTAGTGGGGCATTTAGACATTCAGTACTTC. Translation: CASSLGTGLVGHLDIQYF.

The chain employs TRBV7-6 and TRBJ1-2, with TRBD1 matching 7 bases. The CDR3 loop spans 12 amino acids. Trimming removed 5 bases from V and 4 bases from J; junction bases left unmatched: 1. The germline gives CDR1 SGHVS, CDR2 FNYEAQ. The CDR3 protein is CASSRDSYGYTF. CDR3 nucleotides: TGTGCCAGCAGCAGGGACAGCTATGGCTACACCTTC. Complete variable domain (other parts from reference TRBV7-6 and TRBJ1-2): GAGVSQSPRYKVTKRGQDVALRCDPISGHVSLYWYRQALGQGPEFLTYFNYEAQQDKSGLPNDRFSAERPEGSISTLTIQRTEQRDSAMYRCASSRDSYGYTFGSGTRLTVV.

This chain uses TRBV11-2 with TRBJ2-7; D not certain. Per the germline V gene, CDR1 is SGHAT and CDR2 is FQNNGV. With 3 bases removed from V and 3 bases from J, the gap between germline ends came to 9 bases. The CDR3 runs 13 residues. CDR3 coding DNA: TGTGCCAGCAGCTTCCCTACACGCTACGAGCAGTACTTC. Translating gives CASSFPTRYEQYF.

The chain links TRBV20-1 to TRBJ2-5, with no clear D. This CDR3 region has 11 residues. V lost 8 bases to trimming and J lost 5 bases, with 12 bases between them. Germline lookup yields CDR1 DFQATT and CDR2 SNEGSKA (reference sequence). The CDR3 bases are TGCAGTTCCCCCGGGTGGGAGACCCAGTACTTC. Translating gives CSSPGWETQYF.

This clone came up once. This rearrangement joins TRBV6-5 to TRBJ1-3; 7 nucleotides align to TRBD1. The CDR3 totals 15 residues. J lost 0 bases, V lost 6 bases, and 5 bases had no gene match. Germline V gene sequence: CDR1 MNHEY, CDR2 SVGAGI. The CDR3 region has the DNA TGTGCCAGCAGGCGACAGGGTCCCTCTGGAAACACCATATATTTT. Protein sequence: CASRRQGPSGNTIYF.

This clone occurred a few times. This sequence joins TRBV3-1 (or the pseudogene TRBV3-2) and TRBJ2-7; 7 bases line up with TRBD2. V shed 4 bases and J 3 bases; nucleotides not matched to a gene: 15. The germline V gene encodes CDR1 LGHDT and CDR2 YNNKEL (reference sequence). The CDR3 contains 17 residues. The DNA of the CDR3 is TGTGCCAGCAGCCCGGGGGGTAGATTAGCGGGCCTCTACGAGCAGTACTTC. Its translation: CASSPGGRLAGLYEQYF.

This chain connects TRBV19 to TRBJ1-1, with 9 bases identical to TRBD1. Germline V lookup: CDR1 LNHDA, CDR2 SQIVND (reference sequence). This CDR3 has 15 amino acids. V trimming: 7 bases; J trimming: 1 base; junction bases outside the gene matches: 7. DNA of the CDR3: TGTGCCAGTACGGACAGGGGTGTATCGAACACTGAAGCTTTCTTT. Amino acid sequence: CASTDRGVSNTEAFF.

CDR3: CATSDGGSGNTIYF. In DNA form, the CDR3 reads TGTGCCACCAGTGATGGCGGCTCTGGAAACACCATATATTTT. The chain has TRBV24-1 and TRBJ1-3; D is uncertain. From germline, CDR1 is KGHDR and CDR2 SFDVKD. V was clipped by 3 bases and J by 0 bases, with 5 bases between them. The CDR3 spans 14 residues.

This sequence joins TRBV1 and TRBJ2-7; the DNA was not compared with TRBD2, the D call given in the table. TRBV1 is marked as a pseudogene. The CDR3 totals 16 residues. As DNA, the CDR3 is TGCACCAGCAGCCAAAATTCAGCGGGAGACCTCTACGAGCAGTACTTC. This encodes CTSSQNSAGDLYEQYF.

The rearrangement links TRBV4-2 to TRBJ1-1; 9 nucleotides line up with TRBD1. J gave up 3 bases and V 1 base, and 3 bases lay outside the gene matches. CDR1 is LGHNA, CDR2 YNFKEQ, per germline. The CDR3 loop spans 15 amino acids. The CDR3 region is CASSQGDREDTEAFF. The CDR3 coding sequence is TGTGCCAGCAGCCAAGGGGACAGGGAGGACACTGAAGCTTTCTTT.

The chain employs TRBV6-5 and TRBJ2-2; weak D call: TRBD1 (6 bases). The CDR3 is 15 residues long. V lost 6 bases to trimming and J lost 2 bases, with 13 bases between them. Germline loops: CDR1 MNHEY, CDR2 SVGAGI. The CDR3 DNA is TGTGCCAGCAGACCGCAGGGGCGCAACACCGGGGAGCTGTTTTTT. It codes for CASRPQGRNTGELFF.

The chain is built from TRBV11-1 and TRBJ1-2, with no clear D. This CDR3 region has 13 residues. Looked up from germline, CDR1 is SGHAT and CDR2 is FQDESV (reference sequence). Trimming shortened V by 4 bases and J by 4 bases, and 10 bases separated the two germline ends. Written as DNA, the CDR3 is TGTGCCAGCAGCTCCGGACGAGGCTATGGCTACACCTTC. Amino acids: CASSSGRGYGYTF.

The gene calls are TRBV7-8 and TRBJ2-1; D could derive from TRBD1 or TRBD2 (5 bases each). CDR3 length: 17 amino acids. With 4 bases removed from V and 4 bases from J, the gap between germline ends came to 20 bases. From germline, CDR1 is SGHVS and CDR2 FQNEAQ. CDR3 nucleotide sequence: TGTGCCAGCAGCTCAGTTACCGGGACCCTAAAGTACAATGAGCAGTTCTTC. Translating gives CASSSVTGTLKYNEQFF.

This chain uses TRBV19 with TRBJ2-7, with D perhaps TRBD2 (5 bases). V was trimmed by 3 bases and J by 3 bases, leaving 15 bases between them. CDR3 size: 15 residues. The germline gives CDR1 LNHDA, CDR2 SQIVND (reference sequence). CDR3 sequence: CASSIRSGIIYEQYF. The CDR3 region has the DNA TGTGCCAGTAGTATCCGCTCCGGGATCATCTACGAGCAGTACTTC. Looking up the rest from reference TRBV19 and TRBJ2-7 gives the full variable domain: DGGITQSPKYLFRKEGQNVTLSCEQNLNHDAMYWYRQDPGQGLRLIYYSQIVNDFQKGDIAEGYSVSREKKESFPLTVTSAQKNPTAFYLCASSIRSGIIYEQYFGPGTRLTVT.

This chain uses TRBV18 with TRBJ1-1, with TRBD1 matching over 9 bases. CDR3 length equals 15 residues. Germline V CDR1 and CDR2: KGHSH, LQKENI. The V and J ends lost 6 bases and 1 base, in that order; junction bases with no gene match: 6. The CDR3 nucleotides are TGTGCCAGCTCGGTGGACAGGGGTAAGAACACTGAAGCTTTCTTT. Residues: CASSVDRGKNTEAFF.

The chain joins TRBV5-6 to TRBJ1-6; D is unclear. The CDR3 has 15 residues. The germline V and J ends were trimmed by 0 bases and 9 bases, with 13 bases remaining between them. The germline CDR1 and CDR2 sequences are SGHDT and YYEEEE. The CDR3 DNA reads as TGTGCCAGCAGCTTGGATGAGTTCTCAGGTTCACCCCTCCACTTT. Residues: CASSLDEFSGSPLHF.

The chain joins TRBV11-2 to TRBJ2-1; D call uncertain. The germline CDR1 and CDR2 sequences are SGHAT and FQNNGV. With 4 bases removed from V and 2 bases from J, the gap between germline ends came to 18 bases. The CDR3 consists of 17 residues. The CDR3 DNA follows: TGTGCCAGCAGCTCCCCCTCTCGCGGACGAACCTACAATGAGCAGTTCTTC. It codes for CASSSPSRGRTYNEQFF.

The V gene is TRBV3-1 (or the pseudogene TRBV3-2), the J gene TRBJ2-7; possible D gene TRBD2, 6 bases. The germline V gene has CDR1 LGHDT and CDR2 YNNKEL (reference sequence). The CDR3 consists of 12 residues. The ends were cut back, 4 bases at V and 6 bases at J, with 10 bases in the middle. Here the CDR3 DNA reads TGTGCCAGCAGCCCCGGAGGGCGCGAGCAGTACTTC. It specifies CASSPGGREQYF.

This clone appeared a single time. The chain employs TRBV15 and TRBJ2-7; no firm D call. The CDR3 consists of 16 residues. The V gene's germline CDR1 is LNHNV and CDR2 YYDKDF (reference sequence). V was pared by 2 bases and J by 3 bases, with 17 bases between. Here the CDR3 reads CATSRPTLQRHYEQYF. DNA of the CDR3: TGTGCCACCAGCAGACCCACTCTCCAGCGACACTACGAGCAGTACTTC.

The chain carries TRBV5-1 and TRBJ1-1, with D perhaps TRBD1 (6 bases). The V gene's germline CDR1 is SGHRS and CDR2 YFSETQ. The germline V and J ends were trimmed by 6 bases and 7 bases, with 10 bases remaining between them. This CDR3 is 11 amino acids long. For the CDR3, the DNA is TGCGCCAGCACAATGGACAGTGAAGCTTTCTTT. Translating it yields CASTMDSEAFF.

As regards this clone: Germline and junction disagree at one end, which may indicate a read error. This chain joins TRBV11-2 and TRBJ1-2, with a tentative D call TRBD1 (5 bases). There are 12 residues in the CDR3. Germline assignment: CDR1 SGHAT and CDR2 FQNNGV. The CDR3 DNA follows: TGTGCCAGCAGCTGGGCACGGGCAGGGCCTCTCTTC. It translates to CASSWARAGPLF.

The chain is built from TRBV7-3 and TRBJ1-3, with 7 bases identical to TRBD1. V lost 8 bases and J lost 4; bases outside the gene matches: 17. Germline CDR1 is SGHTA and CDR2 is FQGTGA. CDR3 length: 17 amino acids. CDR3 in DNA: TGTGCCAGCCCATTCAAATGGAGGGGGCTGCGGGGAAACACCATATATTTT. Translated: CASPFKWRGLRGNTIYF.

This chain joins TRBV28 and TRBJ2-7; D tentatively fits TRBD1 or TRBD2 (7 bases each). CDR1 is MDHEN, CDR2 SYDVKM, per germline. The germline V and J ends were trimmed by 9 bases and 6 bases, with 18 bases remaining between them. The CDR3 has 13 residues. Here the CDR3 DNA reads TGTGCCAGTCTCAAGGGAGGGGGCCGCGAGCAGTACTTC. Encoded protein: CASLKGGGREQYF.

This chain uses TRBV7-8 with TRBJ1-1; D might be TRBD1 (6 bases). Germline V gives CDR1 SGHVS, CDR2 FQNEAQ. The V gene lost 2 bases and the J gene lost 7 bases, with 11 bases spanning the gap. This CDR3 spans 13 amino acids. CDR3 bases: TGTGCCAGCAGCTTACTACAGGGAAATGAAGCTTTCTTT. Encoded protein: CASSLLQGNEAFF.

The chain links TRBV5-1 to TRBJ2-1, with D perhaps TRBD2 (5 bases). CDR3 size: 14 residues. Germline V gene lookup returns CDR1 SGHRS and CDR2 YFSETQ. Trimming removed 1 base from V and 1 base from J, with 6 bases in between. The CDR3 sequence: CASSLTGSYNEQFF. The CDR3 bases are TGCGCCAGCAGCTTGACGGGATCCTACAATGAGCAGTTCTTC.